The 3 T cell receptor beta chains presented below share a single source sample, sequenced in a study of CD8+CD57+ T cells in acquired aplastic anemia. Genomic DNA provided the template from which TCR beta VDJ and CDR3 profiles were obtained. One entry per CDR3 protein, called by TCRdb with MiXCR from the reads. Of 95,000 to 150,000 distinct CDR3 sequences listed, nearly 40% are singletons. Flow cytometry had shown expanded CD8+CD57+ cells in the patients chosen for sequencing. The sample consisted of sorted CD4+, CD8+, or CD8+CD57+ T cells (not recorded which) from PBMCs. The receptors originated from a human donor with aplastic anemia.

At least ten counts were recorded for this clonotype. The genes are TRBV10-3 and TRBJ2-3; 8 nucleotides match TRBD2. J gave up 1 base and V 6 bases, and 3 bases lay outside the gene matches. The CDR3 is 14 residues long. Germline lookup yields CDR1 ENHRY and CDR2 SYGVKD. CDR3 DNA sequence: TGTGCCATCAGGTTCGGGGGGGGCACAGATACGCAGTATTTT. This codes for CAIRFGGGTDTQYF.

The gene calls are TRBV7-2 and TRBJ2-5; D possibly matches TRBD1 or TRBD2 (5 bases each). Germline V CDR1 and CDR2: SGHTA, FQGNSA. V was pared by 5 bases and J by 5 bases, with 21 bases between. There are 16 residues in the CDR3. This CDR3 reads CASSHDRTREGETQYF. CDR3 nucleotide sequence: TGTGCCAGCAGCCACGACCGGACTCGCGAGGGGGAGACCCAGTACTTC.

Only a few counts were recorded for this clonotype. J is TRBJ1-1 and V is TRBV9; a weak D match, TRBD1 (5 bases). Trimming cost V 0 bases and J 4 bases, with 28 bases left between them. The CDR3 sequence is 20 residues long. CDR1 SGDLS and CDR2 YYNGEE come from the germline V gene. The CDR3 loop reads CASSVVVVARSAGKSTEAFF. CDR3 bases: TGTGCCAGCAGCGTAGTAGTAGTCGCCCGAAGTGCAGGGAAAAGCACTGAAGCTTTCTTT.